This T cell receptor beta chain was profiled in a study of neurological immune-mediated disorders. Study-level findings and limits: None of the CDR3 amino acid sequences in expanded clones turned up in more than one subject, which points to private repertoires in all groups.

CDR1 DFQATT and CDR2 SNEGSKA come from the germline V gene (reference sequence). V shed 1 base and J shed 0 bases, with 7 bases lying between them. This CDR3 region has 14 residues. For this clonotype: The antigen remains undetermined.

The cDNA was synthesized by means of template-switch 5'RACE, which was carried out with 10-nucleotide random UMIs. One entry per CDR3 protein, called by TCRdb with MiXCR from the 5' RACE reads. Of more than 55,000 distinct CDR3 sequences listed, 8.5% to 10% are singletons. Regarding time point: longitudinal time-point 2. The unsorted libraries were produced from 2 million PBMCs held at -80 C. The sequence came from a man aged 25-40 years in good health. The V call is TRBV20-1, the J call TRBJ2-1, with no clear D. The sequencing input was PBMCs. CDR3 protein: CSARALSSYNEQFF. In DNA form, the CDR3 reads TGCAGTGCTAGAGCTCTATCCTCCTACAATGAGCAGTTCTTC.